This T cell receptor beta chain was sequenced during a study of control samples from healthy donors and cancer patients. Trimming left V 6 bases short and J 7 bases short, with 16 bases between. Germline V lookup: CDR1 SGHNT, CDR2 YYREEE (reference sequence). There are 14 residues in the CDR3. Clones were read by immunoSEQ multiplex PCR, and TCRdb kept only the in-frame ones, dropping some. This sample has around 140,000 clones; 94% occur once, and the top ten carry approximately 14%. This clone was counted between two and nine times. The chain recombines TRBV5-4 with TRBJ1-4; maybe TRBD1 (6 bases). The clonotype was recovered from a man aged 35-49 years in good health. Material for sequencing was blood. The CDR3 nucleotides are TGTGCCAGCAAGGAGGGGGGGGCCCGTGAAAAACTGTTTTTT. Translating gives CASKEGGAREKLFF.